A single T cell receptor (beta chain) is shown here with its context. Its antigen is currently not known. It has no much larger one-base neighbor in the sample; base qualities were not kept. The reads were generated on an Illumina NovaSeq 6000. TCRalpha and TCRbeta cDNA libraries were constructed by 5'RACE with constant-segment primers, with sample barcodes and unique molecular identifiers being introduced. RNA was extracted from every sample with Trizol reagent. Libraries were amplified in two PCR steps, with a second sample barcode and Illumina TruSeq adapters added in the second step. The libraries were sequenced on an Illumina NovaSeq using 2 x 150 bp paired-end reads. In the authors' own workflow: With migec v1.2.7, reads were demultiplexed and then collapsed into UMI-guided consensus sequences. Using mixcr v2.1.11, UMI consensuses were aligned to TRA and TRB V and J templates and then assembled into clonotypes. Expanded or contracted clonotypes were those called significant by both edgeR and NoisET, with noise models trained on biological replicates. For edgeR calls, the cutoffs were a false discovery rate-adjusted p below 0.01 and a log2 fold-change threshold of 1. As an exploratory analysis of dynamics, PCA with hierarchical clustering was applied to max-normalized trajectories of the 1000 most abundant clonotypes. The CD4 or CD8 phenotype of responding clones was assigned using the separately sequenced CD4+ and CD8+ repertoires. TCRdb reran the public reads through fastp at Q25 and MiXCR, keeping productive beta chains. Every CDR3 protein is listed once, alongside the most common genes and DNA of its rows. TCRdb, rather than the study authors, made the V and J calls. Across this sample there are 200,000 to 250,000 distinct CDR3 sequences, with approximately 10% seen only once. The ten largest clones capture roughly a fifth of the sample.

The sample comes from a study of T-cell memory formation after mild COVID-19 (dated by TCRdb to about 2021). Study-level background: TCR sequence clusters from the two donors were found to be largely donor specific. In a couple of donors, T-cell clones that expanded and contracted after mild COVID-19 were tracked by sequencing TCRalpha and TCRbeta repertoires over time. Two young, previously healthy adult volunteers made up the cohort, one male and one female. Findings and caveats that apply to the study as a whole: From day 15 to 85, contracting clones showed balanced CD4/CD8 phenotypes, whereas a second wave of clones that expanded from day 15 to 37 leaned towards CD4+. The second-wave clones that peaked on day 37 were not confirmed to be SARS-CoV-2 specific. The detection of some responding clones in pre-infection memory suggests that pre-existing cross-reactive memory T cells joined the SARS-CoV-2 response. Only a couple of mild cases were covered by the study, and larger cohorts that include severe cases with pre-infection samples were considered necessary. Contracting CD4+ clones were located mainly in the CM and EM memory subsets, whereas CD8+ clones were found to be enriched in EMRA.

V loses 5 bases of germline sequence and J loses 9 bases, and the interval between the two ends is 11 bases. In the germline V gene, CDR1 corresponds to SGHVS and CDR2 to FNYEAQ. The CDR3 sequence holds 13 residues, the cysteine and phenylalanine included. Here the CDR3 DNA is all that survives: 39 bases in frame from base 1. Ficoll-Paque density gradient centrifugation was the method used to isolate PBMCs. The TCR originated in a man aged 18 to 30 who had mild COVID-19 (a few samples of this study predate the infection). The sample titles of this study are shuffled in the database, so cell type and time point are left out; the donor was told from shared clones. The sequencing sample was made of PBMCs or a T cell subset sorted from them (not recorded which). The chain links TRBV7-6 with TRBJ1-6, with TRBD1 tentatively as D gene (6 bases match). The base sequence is TGTGCCAGCAGCCTAGGACAGATTTCACCCCTCCACTTT. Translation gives CASSLGQISPLHF.